The sequence of this T cell receptor beta chain was determined in a study of monozygotic twins with cystic fibrosis. The repertoire was sequenced with immunoSEQ multiplex PCR; TCRdb's copy has only in-frame clones and lacks some. The table has some 35,000 clones, around 65% seen once. J gave up 0 bases and V 4 bases, and 15 bases lay outside the gene matches. This CDR3 contains 19 residues. Germline V gene sequence: CDR1 SGHDT, CDR2 YYEEEE. This sequence originates from a girl aged 10-17 years with cystic fibrosis. This rearrangement joins TRBV5-6 to TRBJ2-4; 8 bases match TRBD1. Sequencing used blood. The DNA for the CDR3 is TGTGCCAGCAGCCCCCCGCCCCCTAGGACAGGGCTAGCCAAAAACATTCAGTACTTC. Amino acid sequence: CASSPPPPRTGLAKNIQYF.